The source of this T cell receptor (beta chain) is a study of blood T cells in healthy people across ages. Whole-study results and caveats: Expanded clonotype changes were possibly confounded by unknown donor CMV status. Age brought a roughly linear fall in TCR beta diversity measured per million T cells.

With a J-beta primer mix and a sample-barcoded 5' primer, a second PCR ran about 6 to 11 cycles. TCRdb called the 5' RACE reads again in MiXCR, with one record for every CDR3 protein. The data contain around 1,500,000 distinct CDR3 sequences, roughly 45% of them singletons. With 8 bases clipped from V and 4 bases from J, the junction kept 9 bases outside the gene matches. From germline, CDR1 is SNHLY and CDR2 FYNNEI. The CDR3 loop spans 15 amino acids. A word on this clonotype: As yet, its antigen is unknown.

Material for sequencing was blood. The origin of this receptor is a woman younger than 30 in good health. The chain employs TRBV2 and TRBJ2-2, with TRBD2 matching over 8 bases. CDR3 nucleotide sequence: TGTGCCAGCTCCCTACTAGCGGCCCCCACCGGGGAGCTGTTTTTT. It translates to CASSLLAAPTGELFF.